Shown below are 8 T cell receptor beta chains from a single sample sequenced in a study of spatial heterogeneity in lung cancer. Broader study findings: For expanded intratumoral alpha and beta TCRs, counts tracked tumor mutation counts.

Their cognate antigens are unknown. In TCRdb, the 5' RACE reads were re-called with MiXCR into one record per CDR3 protein. This table has about 17,000 distinct CDR3 sequences, 6.2% appearing once. Documented time point: sample taken at primary tumor resection. The source was lung tumor tissue, collected at surgery. The source of these receptors is a male donor with early-stage non-small cell lung cancer.

This clonotype occurred many times. Since it is a stray read in a library aimed at alpha chains, this beta chain has a size that is not meaningful. The genes are TRBV7-2 and TRBJ1-5, with D perhaps TRBD1 (5 bases). CDR3 size: 15 residues. Trimming stripped 1 base from V and 4 bases from J, with 11 bases between. Germline CDR1 reads SGHTA; CDR2 reads FQGNSA. The CDR3 DNA follows: TGTGCCAGCAGCTTAGTTGGGGGTGGGAATCAGCCCCAGCATTTT. It specifies CASSLVGGGNQPQHF. The complete variable domain, with remaining parts taken from reference TRBV7-2 and TRBJ1-5, reads GAGVSQSPSNKVTEKGKDVELRCDPISGHTALYWYRQSLGQGLEFLIYFQGNSAPDKSGLPSDRFSAERTGGSVSTLTIQRTQQEDSAVYLCASSLVGGGNQPQHFGDGTRLSIL.

The sample holds many counts of this clonotype. This beta chain lies outside the target of a library built for alpha chains; its clone size means little. The chain employs TRBV4-3 and TRBJ2-1; no definite D call. Germline V gene sequence: CDR1 LGHNA, CDR2 YSLEER. Trimming left V 1 base short and J 8 bases short, with 9 bases between. The CDR3 spans 13 residues. This CDR3 is CASSQAGEDEQFF. CDR3 bases: TGCGCCAGCAGCCAAGCTGGGGAAGATGAGCAGTTCTTC.

This clonotype was seen at least ten times. This beta chain is a stray read from a library made for alpha chains; its abundance is not meaningful. The chain links TRBV7-3 to TRBJ2-3; 12 bases are a match to TRBD2. The CDR3 has 15 residues. Germline assignment: CDR1 SGHTA and CDR2 FQGTGA. The trim removed 5 bases at V and 4 bases at J, leaving 4 bases unmatched. DNA of the CDR3: TGTGCCAGCAGCAGACTAGCGGGGGTTGCAGATACGCAGTATTTT. Protein: CASSRLAGVADTQYF.

At least ten counts were recorded for this clonotype. Within a library made for alpha chains, this beta chain is off target, and its count is uninformative. The chain joins TRBV15 to TRBJ2-7; D may correspond to TRBD1 or TRBD2 (5 bases each). Trimming removed 1 base from V and 7 bases from J, with 11 bases in between. Germline V gene data show CDR1 as LNHNV and CDR2 as YYDKDF (reference sequence). The CDR3 extends over 13 amino acids. Written as DNA, the CDR3 is TGTGCCACCAGCAGAGGCGAGGGGTTAGAGCAGTACTTC. Translating it yields CATSRGEGLEQYF.

This clonotype was observed at least ten times. The library was designed around alpha chains, so this beta chain is a stray read whose abundance carries little weight. The chain's CDR3 is CASRCGQGKIGQPQHF. The CDR3 DNA is TGTGCCAGCAGGTGCGGACAGGGAAAGATTGGTCAGCCCCAGCATTTT. The rearrangement uses TRBV12-3 or TRBV12-4 and TRBJ1-5; 8 nucleotides line up with TRBD1. V lost 6 bases, J lost 6 bases, and 13 bases stayed unmatched. The CDR3 runs 16 residues.

This clonotype was found many times. Because this beta chain is a stray read in a library intended to capture alpha chains, its abundance should not be given much weight. V usage is TRBV20-1 and J usage is TRBJ2-3; no firm D call. Between the trimmed V and J ends, which lost 0 bases and 6 bases, there was a span of 10 bases. The CDR3 totals 13 residues. Germline V gene sequence: CDR1 DFQATT, CDR2 SNEGSKA (reference sequence). The CDR3 coding sequence is TGCAGTGCTAGAGATGCTGATTTGGATACGCAGTATTTT. Residues: CSARDADLDTQYF.

This clonotype was recorded many times. This beta chain slipped into a library made for alpha chains as a stray read, so its size is not meaningful. This chain joins TRBV28 and TRBJ1-5; no definite D call. With 5 bases removed from V and 7 bases from J, the gap between germline ends came to 15 bases. The CDR3 runs 14 residues. Germline V gene lookup returns CDR1 MDHEN and CDR2 SYDVKM. The CDR3 region has the DNA TGTGCCAGCAGTCCCCTTGAGGTGGGACAGCCCCAGCATTTT. Its translation: CASSPLEVGQPQHF.

This clonotype showed up many times. This beta chain is a stray read from a library made for alpha chains; its abundance is not meaningful. The V and J genes are TRBV20-1 and TRBJ2-7; D not resolved. The germline gives CDR1 DFQATT, CDR2 SNEGSKA (reference sequence). V was clipped by 0 bases and J by 2 bases, with 14 bases between them. The CDR3 covers 15 residues. As DNA, the CDR3 is TGCAGTGCTAGAGATCCGAGACTCAATACCTACGAGCAGTACTTC. Protein product: CSARDPRLNTYEQYF.